A selection of T cell receptor beta chains follows, all from one sample in a study of shared clonotypes between healthy human individuals. Profiled with immunoSEQ multiplex PCR; TCRdb holds only in-frame clones, not every one. The sample lists roughly 410,000 clones, just over 95% occurring once. Material for sequencing was memory CD8+ T cells sorted from blood. Every receptor here comes from a man in his thirties or forties in good health. CDR3s include the opening cysteine and the closing phenylalanine or tryptophan. The D gene is left open where the match is weak. Expanded clones are given a class, and other clones once, few, many or no size at all.

V gene,CDR3 length,D gene,clone size,J gene,CDR3 protein,CDR3 DNA
TRBV7-7,14,TRBD2,-,TRBJ2-1,CASSSPGGGGEQFF,TGTGCTAGCAGCTCCCCCGGCGGGGGGGGTGAGCAGTTCTTC
TRBV7-3,13,TRBD2,-,TRBJ2-5,CASSQAGGETQYF,TGTGCCAGCAGTCAAGCGGGAGGGGAGACCCAGTACTTC
TRBV27,15,-,once,TRBJ1-4,CASSFQLGLNEKLFF,TGTGCCAGCAGTTTCCAACTGGGTCTTAATGAAAAACTGTTTTTT
TRBV4-2,14,-,-,TRBJ1-2,CASSQEVADYGYTF,TGTGCCAGCAGCCAAGAGGTCGCAGACTATGGCTACACCTTC
TRBV2,16,TRBD2,-,TRBJ2-1,CASSEVGLAGYNEQFF,TGTGCCAGCAGTGAAGTCGGACTAGCGGGGTACAATGAGCAGTTCTTC
TRBV2,13,-,-,TRBJ1-1,CASSIKWGAEAFF,TGTGCCAGCAGCATCAAGTGGGGGGCTGAAGCTTTCTTT
TRBV21-1,16,-,-,TRBJ1-1,CASTPTKGPQNTEAFF,TGTGCCAGCACCCCTACAAAGGGACCCCAGAACACTGAAGCTTTCTTT
TRBV5-1,14,-,-,TRBJ1-1,CASSPRQVGTEAFF,TGCGCCAGCAGCCCTCGACAGGTAGGAACTGAAGCTTTCTTT
TRBV27,14,-,-,TRBJ2-7,CASRWGPGSYEQYF,TGTGCCAGCAGGTGGGGACCTGGCTCCTACGAGCAGTACTTC
TRBV20-1,10,-,-,TRBJ2-5,CSARLETQYF,TGCAGTGCTAGATTGGAGACCCAGTACTTC
TRBV27,13,-,-,TRBJ2-7,CASSPAGWAEQYF,TGTGCCAGCAGTCCCGCGGGGTGGGCCGAGCAGTACTTC
TRBV28,15,TRBD2,-,TRBJ2-1,CASRRGGRLYNEQFF,TGTGCCAGCAGAAGGGGCGGGAGGCTCTACAATGAGCAGTTCTTC
TRBV9,13,-,-,TRBJ1-1,CASSVESNTEAFF,TGTGCCAGCAGCGTAGAATCGAACACTGAAGCTTTCTTT
TRBV28,14,-,-,TRBJ2-5,CASSLRPFGETQYF,TGTGCCAGCAGTTTACGACCGTTTGGCGAGACCCAGTACTTC
TRBV11-2,14,-,-,TRBJ2-5,CASSPLSGQETQYF,TGTGCCAGCAGCCCCCTGAGCGGCCAAGAGACCCAGTACTTC
TRBV11-2,17,TRBD1,-,TRBJ1-2,CASSLRATGGGHHGYTF,TGTGCCAGCAGCTTAAGGGCGACAGGGGGCGGCCATCATGGCTACACCTTC
TRBV7-2,13,-,-,TRBJ2-3,CASSAPSTDTQYF,TGTGCCAGCAGCGCCCCAAGCACAGATACGCAGTATTTT
TRBV11-2,13,TRBD2,-,TRBJ2-7,CASRGLAGFEQYF,TGTGCCAGCCGGGGACTAGCGGGATTCGAGCAGTACTTC
TRBV13,11,-,-,TRBJ2-7,CASSLFYEQYF,TGTGCCAGCAGCTTATTCTACGAGCAGTACTTC
TRBV5-6,12,-,-,TRBJ2-7,CASSLTSYEQYF,TGTGCCAGCAGCTTGACTAGCTACGAGCAGTACTTC
TRBV2,12,-,-,TRBJ2-5,CATRRGQETQYF,TGTGCCACCAGGAGGGGCCAGGAGACCCAGTACTTC
TRBV5-1,15,TRBD1,-,TRBJ1-2,CASSLSGTGAYGYTF,TGCGCCAGCAGCTTGTCCGGGACAGGGGCCTATGGCTACACCTTC
TRBV6-5,14,-,-,TRBJ2-2,CASTQGPNTGELFF,TGTGCCAGCACCCAGGGCCCGAACACCGGGGAGCTGTTTTTT
TRBV15,15,-,-,TRBJ2-1,CATSPGTETYNEQFF,TGTGCCACCAGCCCCGGGACCGAGACCTACAATGAGCAGTTCTTC
TRBV11-2,11,-,-,TRBJ2-3,CASSSVDTQYF,TGTGCCAGCAGCTCAGTGGATACGCAGTATTTT
TRBV28,14,-,-,TRBJ2-7,CASSFGGPRYEQYF,TGTGCCAGCAGTTTTGGGGGGCCAAGATACGAGCAGTACTTC
TRBV5-3,17,-,-,TRBJ2-4,CARSLVNLGTWGNIQYF,TGTGCCAGAAGCTTGGTAAATCTAGGCACTTGGGGAAACATTCAGTACTTC
TRBV4-2,12,-,once,TRBJ2-1,CASSQEGGGQFF,TGTGCCAGCAGCCAAGAGGGGGGAGGGCAGTTCTTC
TRBV10-2,15,-,-,TRBJ1-6,CASSELTGYNSPLHF,TGCGCCAGCAGTGAGTTGACCGGATATAATTCACCCCTCCACTTT
TRBV6-1,13,-,-,TRBJ2-3,CASRVSLTDTQYF,TGTGCCAGCAGGGTTTCACTGACAGATACGCAGTATTTT
TRBV11-3,17,-,-,TRBJ2-7,CASSFSTDPFTSYEQYF,TGTGCCAGCAGCTTCTCGACAGACCCATTCACCTCCTACGAGCAGTACTTC
TRBV6-5,11,-,once,TRBJ2-5,CASTNSETQYF,TGTGCCAGCACCAACTCGGAGACCCAGTACTTC
TRBV6-5,15,-,-,TRBJ2-5,CASSSSRQTGETQYF,TGTGCCAGCAGTTCTTCACGCCAGACCGGAGAGACCCAGTACTTC
TRBV7-8,13,-,-,TRBJ2-3,CASSLVGGDTQYF,TGTGCCAGCAGCTTAGTAGGGGGGGATACGCAGTATTTT
TRBV28,16,TRBD1,-,TRBJ1-3,CASSFWQGATRNTIYF,TGTGCCAGCAGTTTTTGGCAGGGGGCAACAAGAAACACCATATATTTT
TRBV28,15,TRBD2,-,TRBJ2-7,CASSLWGSGRYEQYF,TGTGCCAGCAGTTTATGGGGAAGCGGGAGGTACGAGCAGTACTTC
TRBV14,16,-,-,TRBJ1-2,CASSQGRKGLDYGYTF,TGTGCCAGCAGCCAGGGTCGAAAGGGCTTAGACTATGGCTACACCTTC
TRBV6-6,15,TRBD1,-,TRBJ2-7,CASSIGTGSFYEQYF,TGTGCCAGCAGTATCGGGACAGGTAGCTTCTACGAGCAGTACTTC
TRBV4-2,13,-,-,TRBJ2-7,CASSQDTIDEQYF,TGTGCCAGCAGCCAAGATACGATAGACGAGCAGTACTTC
TRBV7-2,15,TRBD1,once,TRBJ2-1,CASQDTGGSYNEQFF,TGTGCCAGCCAGGATACAGGGGGATCCTACAATGAGCAGTTCTTC
TRBV10-2,15,TRBD1,-,TRBJ2-7,CASSEWTGGSYEQYF,TGCGCCAGCAGTGAGTGGACAGGGGGCTCCTACGAGCAGTACTTC
TRBV19,14,TRBD1,-,TRBJ2-7,CASSLGTGAYEQYF,TGTGCCAGTAGTTTAGGGACAGGGGCCTACGAGCAGTACTTC
TRBV28,19,TRBD1,-,TRBJ2-7,CASSLGEGAGAEKYYEQYF,TGTGCCAGCAGTTTAGGAGAGGGGGCCGGGGCCGAAAAATACTACGAGCAGTACTTC
TRBV18,15,-,-,TRBJ2-1,CASSPLGKGDNEQFF,TGTGCCAGCTCACCGCTCGGGAAAGGGGACAATGAGCAGTTCTTC
TRBV5-4,15,-,-,TRBJ2-7,CASSPSGGPPYEQYF,TGTGCCAGCAGCCCTTCGGGGGGCCCCCCCTACGAGCAGTACTTC
TRBV30,16,-,-,TRBJ2-3,CAWSVLGRKGTDTQYF,TGTGCCTGGAGTGTACTCGGCAGAAAAGGCACAGATACGCAGTATTTT
TRBV4-1,14,-,few,TRBJ1-1,CASSHSQGSSEAFF,TGCGCCAGCAGCCACTCTCAGGGGAGCTCGGAAGCTTTCTTT
TRBV6-5,14,-,-,TRBJ2-7,CASSPKGAAGKQYF,TGTGCCAGCAGTCCAAAAGGGGCCGCCGGCAAGCAGTACTTC
TRBV9,16,-,-,TRBJ2-1,CASSPQGGRGGNEQFF,TGTGCCAGCAGCCCCCAGGGGGGAAGGGGTGGCAATGAGCAGTTCTTC
TRBV6-1,12,-,-,TRBJ2-3,CASSATGDTQYF,TGTGCCAGCAGCGCAACAGGAGATACGCAGTATTTT
TRBV6-5,15,TRBD2,-,TRBJ2-7,CASSYRSGRGYEQYF,TGTGCCAGCAGTTACCGGAGCGGGAGAGGGTACGAGCAGTACTTC
TRBV5-4,15,TRBD2,-,TRBJ2-1,CASSLSAGGSDEQFF,TGTGCCAGCAGCTTGTCCGCAGGCGGGAGCGATGAGCAGTTCTTC
TRBV28,13,-,-,TRBJ1-2,CASSPSWEGGYTF,TGTGCCAGCAGTCCCTCGTGGGAGGGTGGCTACACCTTC
TRBV25-1,11,TRBD1,-,TRBJ1-1,CASRRGRGAFF,TGTGCCAGCAGGAGGGGGCGCGGAGCTTTCTTT